The 29 T cell receptor beta chains in this list originate from one sample, sequenced in a study of beta chain features in type 1 diabetes. The authors reverse transcribed all of the isolated RNA, so sequencing captured expressed TCRB transcripts. The repertoire was sequenced with immunoSEQ multiplex PCR; TCRdb's copy has only in-frame clones and lacks some. The table lists hundreds of thousands of clones, about 70% of them singletons, with around 0.05% in the top ten. Sequenced: naive CD4+ T cells from blood. Source of these receptors: a man under 40 in good health.

In this sample, this clone turned up a few times. CDR3 sequence reads: CAWSVPQNTEAFF. The CDR3 DNA sequence: TGTGCCTGGAGTGTTCCCCAGAACACTGAAGCTTTCTTT. The chain carries TRBV30 and TRBJ1-1; D remains unclear. The germline V and J ends were trimmed by 0 bases and 1 base, with 6 bases remaining between them. Germline lookup yields CDR1 GTSNPN and CDR2 SVGIG (reference sequence). This CDR3 is built from 13 residues.

In this sample, this clone turned up a few times. This rearrangement joins TRBV25-1 to TRBJ2-5; 7 bases agree with TRBD1. V was clipped by 1 base and J by 2 bases; unmatched bases: 1. This CDR3 is built from 14 residues. Germline CDR1 and CDR2: MGHDK and SYGVNS. CDR3 DNA sequence: TGTGCCAGCAGTGAATTACAGGGGCAAGAGACCCAGTACTTC. This translates into CASSELQGQETQYF.

V is TRBV29-1 and J is TRBJ2-3; 8 bases map to TRBD1. CDR1 and CDR2 from the germline V gene are SQVTM and ANQGSEA. There are 16 residues in the CDR3. The ends lost 1 base at V and 1 base at J; junction bases unmatched: 7. CDR3 loop: CSVEAPGGSGTDTQYF. The CDR3 nucleotides read TGCAGCGTTGAAGCCCCAGGGGGCTCCGGCACAGATACGCAGTATTTT.

The CDR3 loop reads CASTGDNRGGELFF. The CDR3, as DNA: TGTGCCAGCACTGGGGACAATCGCGGCGGGGAGCTGTTTTTT. This rearrangement joins TRBV28 to TRBJ2-2; maybe TRBD1 (6 bases). Trimming pared 7 bases from V and 7 bases from J, leaving 16 bases between. This CDR3 is 14 amino acids long. Germline CDR1 is MDHEN and CDR2 is SYDVKM.

This clone came up a few times. The chain uses TRBV5-1 and TRBJ2-2; tentatively, D is TRBD1 or TRBD2 (6 bases each). The CDR3 is made up of 14 amino acids. Trimming took off 4 bases at V and 7 bases at J, with 14 bases between the two ends. Germline CDR1 is SGHRS and CDR2 is YFSETQ. The CDR3 bases are TGCGCCAGCAGCCCGAGCAGGGGAGGCGGGGAGCTGTTTTTT. It specifies CASSPSRGGGELFF.

The rearrangement joins TRBV9 to TRBJ2-3, with TRBD2 identical over 9 bases. This CDR3 spans 15 amino acids. J was trimmed by 1 base and V by 7 bases; bases with no gene match: 7. Germline V gene lookup returns CDR1 SGDLS and CDR2 YYNGEE. This CDR3 is CASGGERGGTDTQYF. Here the CDR3 DNA reads TGTGCCAGCGGTGGCGAGCGGGGGGGCACAGATACGCAGTATTTT. The full variable domain, completed using reference TRBV9 and TRBJ2-3, is DSGVTQTPKHLITATGQRVTLRCSPRSGDLSVYWYQQSLDQGLQFLIQYYNGEERAKGNILERFSAQQFPDLHSELNLSSLELGDSALYFCASGGERGGTDTQYFGPGTRLTVL.

This clone has more than one count but fewer than ten. This chain joins TRBV2 and TRBJ2-5; TRBD2 matches at 9 bases. This CDR3 has 13 residues. Per germline, CDR1 SNHLY and CDR2 FYNNEI. V lost 7 bases, J lost 3 bases, and 3 bases stayed unmatched. CDR3 DNA sequence: TGTGCCAGCAAGACTAGCGGTAAAGAGACCCAGTACTTC. It encodes CASKTSGKETQYF. The full variable domain, in which reference TRBV2 and TRBJ2-5 provide the parts outside the CDR3, is EPEVTQTPSHQVTQMGQEVILRCVPISNHLYFYWYRQILGQKVEFLVSFYNNEISEKSEIFDDQFSVERPDGSNFTLKIRSTKLEDSAMYFCASKTSGKETQYFGPGTRLLVL.

This chain joins TRBV5-4 and TRBJ2-5; 10 nucleotides align to TRBD2. After removal of 0 bases from V and 5 bases from J, the junction contained 4 bases not matched to a gene. The CDR3 contains 15 residues. Germline V gene data show CDR1 as SGHNT and CDR2 as YYREEE (reference sequence). This CDR3 reads CASSLALAGEETQYF. The DNA for the CDR3 is TGTGCCAGCAGCTTGGCCCTAGCGGGGGAGGAGACCCAGTACTTC.

The chain links TRBV28 to TRBJ1-2, with D possibly matching TRBD1 (6 bases). The length of the CDR3 is 14 residues. V gave up 2 bases and J gave up 2 bases, with 9 bases separating them. Germline CDR1 reads MDHEN; CDR2 reads SYDVKM. CDR3 nucleotide sequence: TGTGCCAGCAGTTTACCCCAGGGGAACTATGGCTACACCTTC. It codes for CASSLPQGNYGYTF.

About this clone: One end of the junction does not line up with germline, which may come from a read error. The chain links TRBV29-1 to TRBJ1-2; TRBD1 is a possible D gene (5 bases). The CDR3 spans 13 residues. Germline CDR1 reads SQVTM; CDR2 reads ANQGSEA. The CDR3 loop is CSVEGTLGDGYTF. The CDR3 DNA sequence: TGCAGCGTGGAAGGGACCTTGGGCGATGGCTACACCTTC. The complete variable domain, with remaining parts taken from reference TRBV29-1 and TRBJ1-2, reads SAVISQKPSRDICQRGTSLTIQCQVDSQVTMMFWYRQQPGQSLTLIATANQGSEATYESGFVIDKFPISRPNLTFSTLTVSNMSPEDSSIYLCSVEGTLGDGYTFGSGTRLTVV.

The sample holds one count of this clone. The chain carries TRBV4-3 and TRBJ2-1; 7 bases align to TRBD2. CDR3 size: 15 residues. The V gene's germline CDR1 is LGHNA and CDR2 YSLEER. The ends lost 1 base at V and 7 bases at J; junction bases unmatched: 7. The CDR3: CASSQAAGVGNEQFF. The DNA of the CDR3 is TGCGCCAGCAGCCAAGCGGCGGGAGTCGGGAATGAGCAGTTCTTC.

This clone was seen more than once but under ten times. The rearrangement joins TRBV2 to TRBJ2-6, with a possible D match to TRBD1 (5 bases). V gave up 3 bases and J gave up 2 bases, with 11 bases separating them. The CDR3 spans 16 residues. The germline V gene encodes CDR1 SNHLY and CDR2 FYNNEI. The CDR3 region has the DNA TGTGCCAGCAGTGACCAGGGCAATGCTGGGGCCAACGTCCTGACTTTC. Translation gives CASSDQGNAGANVLTF.

The rearrangement uses TRBV2 and TRBJ2-1, with D perhaps TRBD1 (5 bases). This CDR3 is built from 12 residues. From germline, CDR1 is SNHLY and CDR2 FYNNEI. V dropped 8 bases and J dropped 2 bases, with 7 bases sitting between them. The CDR3 region is CASVGAYNEQFF. CDR3 sequence (DNA): TGTGCCAGCGTAGGGGCCTACAATGAGCAGTTCTTC.

The chain carries TRBV30 and TRBJ1-4; TRBD1 agrees at 7 bases. Germline V gene lookup returns CDR1 GTSNPN and CDR2 SVGIG (reference sequence). J was trimmed by 8 bases and V by 4 bases; bases with no gene match: 10. CDR3 size: 14 residues. CDR3: CAWTAGTAREKLFF. The DNA of the CDR3 is TGTGCCTGGACCGCCGGGACAGCGCGGGAAAAACTGTTTTTT.

The chain employs TRBV6-9 and TRBJ1-1; D remains unclear. Trimming took off 7 bases at V and 6 bases at J, with 9 bases between the two ends. CDR3 length: 11 amino acids. Germline V gene data show CDR1 as MNHGY and CDR2 as SVAAGI. The CDR3 protein is CASNWAAEAFF. The CDR3 coding sequence is TGTGCCAGCAACTGGGCCGCTGAAGCTTTCTTT.

This clone was found a few times. V usage is TRBV6-1 and J usage is TRBJ2-6; 10 bases map to TRBD1. CDR1 is MNHNS and CDR2 is SASEGT in the germline V gene. V trimming: 4 bases; J trimming: 4 bases; junction bases outside the gene matches: 7. The CDR3 runs 17 residues. Here the CDR3 reads CASSGGQGEAGANVLTF. The DNA for the CDR3 is TGTGCCAGCAGTGGAGGACAGGGGGAAGCAGGGGCCAACGTCCTGACTTTC.

The chain uses TRBV20-1 and TRBJ2-3; D remains ambiguous. Trimming left V 7 bases short and J 6 bases short, with 11 bases between. Per germline, CDR1 DFQATT and CDR2 SNEGSKA (reference sequence). The CDR3 covers 11 residues. The CDR3 nucleotides are TGCAGTGTCTTACTCTTGGATACGCAGTATTTT. This encodes CSVLLLDTQYF.

The count of this clone is one. CDR3 sequence: CASSLEASGPYEQYF. The CDR3 coding sequence is TGTGCCAGCAGCTTAGAAGCCAGCGGTCCCTACGAGCAGTACTTC. This chain links TRBV7-9 with TRBJ2-7; possibly TRBD2 for D (5 bases). The CDR3 has 15 amino acids. V lost 1 base, J lost 2 bases, and 12 bases lay in between. In germline, CDR1 is SEHNR, CDR2 FQNEAQ (reference sequence).

J is TRBJ2-5 and V is TRBV9; D might be TRBD1 (5 bases). From germline, CDR1 is SGDLS and CDR2 YYNGEE. The V and J ends lost 3 bases and 1 base respectively, with 13 bases between them. There are 15 residues in the CDR3. The CDR3 DNA is TGTGCCAGCAGCGCTGACCAGGGATTCCAAGAGACCCAGTACTTC. This gives the protein CASSADQGFQETQYF.

The rearrangement uses TRBV11-2 and TRBJ2-3; TRBD2 is a possible D gene (6 bases). V was shortened by 8 bases and J by 1 base, with 7 bases between the two germline ends. The CDR3 is made up of 12 amino acids. CDR1 is SGHAT, CDR2 FQNNGV, per germline. The CDR3 here is CASPGGTDTQYF. In DNA, the CDR3 is TGTGCCAGCCCGGGAGGCACAGATACGCAGTATTTT.

The chain recombines TRBV13 with TRBJ1-5; D is possibly TRBD1 (5 bases). Between the trimmed V and J ends, which lost 2 bases and 2 bases, there was a span of 22 bases. The CDR3 length is 19 residues. Looked up from germline, CDR1 is PRHDT and CDR2 is FYEKMQ (reference sequence). The CDR3 spells CASSLRDRNRILGNQPQHF. CDR3 DNA: TGTGCCAGCAGCTTAAGGGACCGCAACAGGATTTTAGGCAATCAGCCCCAGCATTTT.

The chain has TRBV15 and TRBJ2-3; TRBD2 is a possible D gene (6 bases). Looked up from germline, CDR1 is LNHNV and CDR2 is YYDKDF (reference sequence). With 1 base removed from V and 0 bases from J, the gap between germline ends came to 11 bases. CDR3 length: 16 residues. The CDR3 protein is CATSRGGGMSTDTQYF. The DNA of the CDR3 is TGTGCCACCAGCAGAGGAGGCGGGATGAGCACAGATACGCAGTATTTT.

As concerns this clone: Its ends do not fully match the called genes, so a read error is possible. This chain links TRBV28 with TRBJ2-1; 9 bases are a match to TRBD2. The CDR3 consists of 12 residues. Germline lookup yields CDR1 MDHEN and CDR2 SYDVKM. DNA for the CDR3: TGTGCCAGCAGCCTCCGGGCGGGAGGGCCAATCTTC. Its translation is CASSLRAGGPIF.

This clone was recorded a few times. The V call is TRBV30, the J call TRBJ2-1, with TRBD1 as a possible D gene (5 bases). This CDR3 has 15 residues. Germline CDR1 GTSNPN, CDR2 SVGIG (reference sequence). Trimming left V 3 bases short and J 0 bases short, with 12 bases between. The CDR3 bases are TGTGCCTGGAGCGGTGACAGATTCTCCTACAATGAGCAGTTCTTC. Translating gives CAWSGDRFSYNEQFF.

The rearrangement uses TRBV6-5 and TRBJ2-2; D is undetermined. Per the germline V gene, CDR1 is MNHEY and CDR2 is SVGAGI. This CDR3 contains 15 residues. With 6 bases removed from V and 5 bases from J, the gap between germline ends came to 16 bases. The CDR3 DNA reads as TGTGCCAGCAGGGGATCAGCCCTGGGGACCGGGGAGCTGTTTTTT. This codes for CASRGSALGTGELFF.

The chain carries TRBV7-6 and TRBJ1-1; no clear D. V lost 5 bases and J 3 bases, leaving 13 bases between the germline ends. In germline, CDR1 is SGHVS, CDR2 FNYEAQ. The CDR3 spans 14 residues. The CDR3, as DNA: TGTGCCAGCAGCCCCCTCGGGGTGGACACTGAAGCTTTCTTT. It translates to CASSPLGVDTEAFF. Filled out from reference TRBV7-6 and TRBJ1-1, the complete variable domain reads GAGVSQSPRYKVTKRGQDVALRCDPISGHVSLYWYRQALGQGPEFLTYFNYEAQQDKSGLPNDRFSAERPEGSISTLTIQRTEQRDSAMYRCASSPLGVDTEAFFGQGTRLTVV.

The chain joins TRBV6-6 to TRBJ2-3; tentatively, D is TRBD1 (6 bases). The V and J ends lost 10 bases and 3 bases respectively, with 14 bases between them. Per germline, CDR1 MNHNY and CDR2 SVGAGI (reference sequence). The CDR3 contains 13 residues. The CDR3 bases are TGTGCCACCGGGACAATGGGAACAGATACGCAGTATTTT. Residues: CATGTMGTDTQYF.

The chain joins TRBV5-4 to TRBJ2-3, with D maybe TRBD1 (6 bases). Trimming removed 0 bases from V and 2 bases from J, with 7 bases in between. Germline loops: CDR1 SGHNT, CDR2 YYREEE (reference sequence). The length of the CDR3 is 14 residues. This chain's CDR3 is CASSLDRVTDTQYF. The CDR3 DNA sequence: TGTGCCAGCAGCTTGGACAGGGTCACAGATACGCAGTATTTT. Filled out from reference TRBV5-4 and TRBJ2-3, the complete variable domain reads ETGVTQSPTHLIKTRGQQVTLRCSSQSGHNTVSWYQQALGQGPQFIFQYYREEENGRGNFPPRFSGLQFPNYSSELNVNALELDDSALYLCASSLDRVTDTQYFGPGTRLTVL.

This clone was seen only a few times. The rearrangement links TRBV2 to TRBJ2-5; TRBD2 matches at 7 bases. There are 14 residues in the CDR3. V shed 10 bases, J shed 5 bases, and the junction held 13 bases outside the gene matches. Per the germline V gene, CDR1 is SNHLY and CDR2 is FYNNEI. The CDR3 nucleotides read TGTGCCACAGGGAGGGAACAGTGGTTGGAGACCCAGTACTTC. Protein sequence: CATGREQWLETQYF. The full variable domain, rest sourced from reference TRBV2 and TRBJ2-5, is EPEVTQTPSHQVTQMGQEVILRCVPISNHLYFYWYRQILGQKVEFLVSFYNNEISEKSEIFDDQFSVERPDGSNFTLKIRSTKLEDSAMYFCATGREQWLETQYFGPGTRLLVL.